Listed below are T cell receptor beta chains from one sample, sequenced in a study of control samples from healthy donors and cancer patients. Profiled with immunoSEQ multiplex PCR; TCRdb holds only in-frame clones, not every one. The sample includes about 40,000 clones, 80% to 95% seen only once; the top ten take less than 4.5%. Source material: blood. The receptor source for this set is a woman between 50 and 59 years old in good health. Each CDR3 is given with its conserved first and last residue. The D gene is left open where the match is weak. Expanded clones get a size class; other rows say once, few or many, or leave the size out.

DNA: TGTGCCAGCAGCGTCGCAGCATATAACTACAATGAGCAGTTCTTC; CDR3: CASSVAAYNYNEQFF; size: -; D: -; J: TRBJ2-1; V: TRBV9
DNA: TGTGCCAGCAGCCTAGGACAGACCCGGAGGGCTTTCTTT; CDR3: CASSLGQTRRAFF; size: -; D: -; J: TRBJ1-1; V: TRBV28
DNA: TGTGCCAGCAGCCTACTGGCGGGGAACACAGATACGCAGTATTTT; CDR3: CASSLLAGNTDTQYF; size: -; D: -; J: TRBJ2-3; V: TRBV3-1/TRBV3-2
DNA: TGTGCCAGCAACCACAGGGGGCGGAGCGGGGAGCTGTTTTTT; CDR3: CASNHRGRSGELFF; size: -; D: TRBD1; J: TRBJ2-2; V: TRBV27
DNA: TGTGCCAGCAGCTTAATCTCTAGGGGGACAGTCAATTCACCCCTCCACTTT; CDR3: CASSLISRGTVNSPLHF; size: once; D: TRBD1; J: TRBJ1-6; V: TRBV13
DNA: TGTGCCAGCAACCTCCGACGGGGAACTGACACAGATACGCAGTATTTT; CDR3: CASNLRRGTDTDTQYF; size: -; D: -; J: TRBJ2-3; V: TRBV2
DNA: TGTGCCAGCAGCAGGGGACTAGCGGGGGGGAATGAGCAGTTCTTC; CDR3: CASSRGLAGGNEQFF; size: -; D: TRBD2; J: TRBJ2-1; V: TRBV6-2/TRBV6-3
DNA: TGTGCCAGCAGCCCGTCAGCGGGGGGGGCGACCGGGGAGCTGTTTTTT; CDR3: CASSPSAGGATGELFF; size: -; D: TRBD2; J: TRBJ2-2; V: TRBV7-2
DNA: TGTGCCAGCGCTCTACCGGGTACTGGAAACACCATATATTTT; CDR3: CASALPGTGNTIYF; size: -; D: -; J: TRBJ1-3; V: TRBV13
DNA: TGTGCCAGCAGCTTGGGGGGCCCAGGTTCACCCCTCCACTTT; CDR3: CASSLGGPGSPLHF; size: -; D: -; J: TRBJ1-6; V: TRBV5-8
DNA: TGTGCCAGCAGTTTATGGGGGACAGGGTATTCACCCCTCCACTTT; CDR3: CASSLWGTGYSPLHF; size: -; D: TRBD1; J: TRBJ1-6; V: TRBV28
DNA: TGTGCCACCAGTGGGACGGAGGGAACTGAAGCTTTCTTT; CDR3: CATSGTEGTEAFF; size: -; D: -; J: TRBJ1-1; V: TRBV24-1
DNA: TGTGCCAGCTCCCAGGACAGGCCGCTTGGCTACACCTTC; CDR3: CASSQDRPLGYTF; size: -; D: TRBD1; J: TRBJ1-2; V: TRBV9
DNA: TGTGCCAGCAGCTATGCTGGCACAGATACGCAGTATTTT; CDR3: CASSYAGTDTQYF; size: -; D: -; J: TRBJ2-3; V: TRBV5-6
DNA: TGTGCCAGCAGCCTGGCAGGGGTGGCTGGGGCCAACGTCCTGACTTTC; CDR3: CASSLAGVAGANVLTF; size: -; D: -; J: TRBJ2-6; V: TRBV6-2/TRBV6-3
DNA: TGTGCCAGCAGCTATGGCGGGAGGGGAAGTGACTATGGCTACACCTTC; CDR3: CASSYGGRGSDYGYTF; size: -; D: -; J: TRBJ1-2; V: TRBV5-4
DNA: TGTGCCAGCAGCGACGGTCGGGTATTCCCCCCACCGGCGGCTTTCTTT; CDR3: CASSDGRVFPPPAAFF; size: once; D: -; J: TRBJ1-1; V: TRBV11-1
DNA: TGCGCCAGCAGCTGGACGACGGGTAATGCCGTTGGCTACACCTTC; CDR3: CASSWTTGNAVGYTF; size: once; D: -; J: TRBJ1-2; V: TRBV5-1
DNA: TGTGCCAGCAGCTTAGTTCTTCGGGACAACAAGTACTTC; CDR3: CASSLVLRDNKYF; size: -; D: -; J: TRBJ2-7; V: TRBV7-2
DNA: TGCGCCAGCAGCCAAGGGGCCGACCAAGCTTTCTTT; CDR3: CASSQGADQAFF; size: -; D: -; J: TRBJ1-1; V: TRBV4-1
DNA: TGCAGTGCTAGTGGGCTAGCCGGCACAGATACGCAGTATTTT; CDR3: CSASGLAGTDTQYF; size: -; D: -; J: TRBJ2-3; V: TRBV20-1
DNA: TGCAGCGATATGATTCAGGGATACAATGAGCAGTTCTTC; CDR3: CSDMIQGYNEQFF; size: -; D: -; J: TRBJ2-1; V: TRBV29-1
DNA: TGTGCCAGCAGCGTAGGTAACAGTTTCATTGAAAAACTGTTTTTT; CDR3: CASSVGNSFIEKLFF; size: few; D: -; J: TRBJ1-4; V: TRBV9
DNA: TGTGCCATCAGTGAGTCGTCGGGACAAAGCACTGAAGCTTTCTTT; CDR3: CAISESSGQSTEAFF; size: -; D: -; J: TRBJ1-1; V: TRBV10-3
DNA: TGTGCCAGTAGCGGAATAAACTATGGCTACACCTTC; CDR3: CASSGINYGYTF; size: -; D: -; J: TRBJ1-2; V: TRBV19
DNA: TGCAGCGTTGACGGGGTCTCCTACAATGAGCAGTTCTTC; CDR3: CSVDGVSYNEQFF; size: -; D: -; J: TRBJ2-1; V: TRBV29-1
DNA: TGTGCCAGCACCCAAGGCCAGGGGAACATTCAGTACTTC; CDR3: CASTQGQGNIQYF; size: -; D: -; J: TRBJ2-4; V: TRBV28
DNA: TGTGCCAGCAGCTTAGCGCTGCAGGGGCCAAACACCATATATTTT; CDR3: CASSLALQGPNTIYF; size: -; D: -; J: TRBJ1-3; V: TRBV7-2
DNA: TGTGCCAGCAGTTGGTTCGGCTCCTACAATGAGCAGTTCTTC; CDR3: CASSWFGSYNEQFF; size: -; D: -; J: TRBJ2-1; V: TRBV6-5
DNA: TGTGCCAGCAGCCAAGTTGGCGGGGGGGCCTATGAGCAGTTCTTC; CDR3: CASSQVGGGAYEQFF; size: -; D: TRBD2; J: TRBJ2-1; V: TRBV3-1/TRBV3-2
DNA: TGTGCTAGTGTTGAAAACACCATATATTTT; CDR3: CASVENTIYF; size: -; D: -; J: TRBJ1-3; V: TRBV12-5
DNA: TGTGCCATCAGACCTCTCGACAGGGATGAAGATACGCAGTATTTT; CDR3: CAIRPLDRDEDTQYF; size: -; D: TRBD1; J: TRBJ2-3; V: TRBV10-3
DNA: TGTGCCTGGAGTAGGGGAGGGAACCCTTGGGAGCAGTACTTC; CDR3: CAWSRGGNPWEQYF; size: -; D: TRBD2; J: TRBJ2-7; V: TRBV30
DNA: TGCGCCAGCAGCCAGGCAAAGAGGGAACAGTACTCTGGAAACACCATATATTTT; CDR3: CASSQAKREQYSGNTIYF; size: once; D: -; J: TRBJ1-3; V: TRBV4-1
DNA: TGTGCCAGCAGCGGTGGAGGAGGGGGGGCAGATACGCAGTATTTT; CDR3: CASSGGGGGADTQYF; size: -; D: -; J: TRBJ2-3; V: TRBV7-2
DNA: TGTGCCAGCAGCCTAGGGGGGCCCGGTGGCTACACCTTC; CDR3: CASSLGGPGGYTF; size: -; D: -; J: TRBJ1-2; V: TRBV7-8
DNA: TGTGCCAGCAGGGCACCCGGGACAGGGAATTCACCCCTCCACTTT; CDR3: CASRAPGTGNSPLHF; size: once; D: TRBD1; J: TRBJ1-6; V: TRBV7-2
DNA: TGTGCCAGCAGGGGAGGTGATCAGCCCCAGCATTTT; CDR3: CASRGGDQPQHF; size: -; D: -; J: TRBJ1-5; V: TRBV28
DNA: TGTGCCAGCCGGGACTACACAGATACGCAGTATTTT; CDR3: CASRDYTDTQYF; size: once; D: TRBD2; J: TRBJ2-3; V: TRBV9
DNA: TGCGCCAGCAGCCAGGCAATTACAGGGGGCGTCGGGACTTTCTTT; CDR3: CASSQAITGGVGTFF; size: -; D: TRBD1; J: TRBJ1-1; V: TRBV4-3
DNA: TGTGCCAGCAGTTACAGTGGGAGCTCCTATAATTCACCCCTCCACTTT; CDR3: CASSYSGSSYNSPLHF; size: -; D: -; J: TRBJ1-6; V: TRBV6-5
DNA: TGTGCCAGCAGTTACACCAGTCTTAGCACAGATACGCAGTATTTT; CDR3: CASSYTSLSTDTQYF; size: -; D: -; J: TRBJ2-3; V: TRBV6-2/TRBV6-3
DNA: TGTGCCAGCAGCTTGGCCCGTGGGGGTCGCCAGCCCCAGCATTTT; CDR3: CASSLARGGRQPQHF; size: -; D: -; J: TRBJ1-5; V: TRBV5-8
DNA: TGCGCCAGCAGCTTGGGGTCGGGAGGACTAGCGGGGCGTTCCTACGAGCAGTACTTC; CDR3: CASSLGSGGLAGRSYEQYF; size: -; D: TRBD2; J: TRBJ2-7; V: TRBV5-1
DNA: TGTGCCAGCAGCCCCCCAAGGGTGGTTAGCAATCAGCCCCAGCATTTT; CDR3: CASSPPRVVSNQPQHF; size: once; D: -; J: TRBJ1-5; V: TRBV6-2/TRBV6-3
DNA: TGTGCCAGCAGCCTCCGAGGGCCTCCGAGCTCCTACAATGAGCAGTTCTTC; CDR3: CASSLRGPPSSYNEQFF; size: -; D: -; J: TRBJ2-1; V: TRBV4-2
DNA: TGTGCCAGTAGGCAGGGAACAACTGGAAACACCATATATTTT; CDR3: CASRQGTTGNTIYF; size: -; D: -; J: TRBJ1-3; V: TRBV19
DNA: TGTGCCAGCAGTGCCTACGCGAACACCGGGGAGCTGTTTTTT; CDR3: CASSAYANTGELFF; size: -; D: -; J: TRBJ2-2; V: TRBV6-4
DNA: TGTGCCAGCAGCTTAAAGTACGAGCAGTACTTC; CDR3: CASSLKYEQYF; size: -; D: -; J: TRBJ2-7; V: TRBV7-2
DNA: TGTGCCAGCAGTCATCAGGGGGCTAGAAACACTGAAGCTTTCTTT; CDR3: CASSHQGARNTEAFF; size: -; D: TRBD1; J: TRBJ1-1; V: TRBV6-2/TRBV6-3
DNA: TGTGCCAGCCTACCCCTTGGGGTTGAGCAAGAGACCCAGTACTTC; CDR3: CASLPLGVEQETQYF; size: -; D: -; J: TRBJ2-5; V: TRBV28
DNA: TGTGCCAGCAGCTTGTCGATCGGGGAGCTGTTTTTT; CDR3: CASSLSIGELFF; size: -; D: -; J: TRBJ2-2; V: TRBV5-6